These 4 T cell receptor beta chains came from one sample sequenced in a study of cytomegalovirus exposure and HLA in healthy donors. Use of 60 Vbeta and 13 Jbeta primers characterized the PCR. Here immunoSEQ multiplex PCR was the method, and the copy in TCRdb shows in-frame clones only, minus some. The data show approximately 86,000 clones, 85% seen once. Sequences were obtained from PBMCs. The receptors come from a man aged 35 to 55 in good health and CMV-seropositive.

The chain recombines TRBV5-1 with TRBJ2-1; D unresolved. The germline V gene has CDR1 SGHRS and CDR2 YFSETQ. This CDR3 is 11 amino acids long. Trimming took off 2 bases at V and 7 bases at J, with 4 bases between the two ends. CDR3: CASSFSNEQFF. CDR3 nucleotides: TGCGCCAGCAGCTTTAGTAATGAGCAGTTCTTC.

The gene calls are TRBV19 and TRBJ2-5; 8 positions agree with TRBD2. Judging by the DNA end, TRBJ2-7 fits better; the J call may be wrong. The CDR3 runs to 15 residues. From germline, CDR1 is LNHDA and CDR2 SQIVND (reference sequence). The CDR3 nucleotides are TGTGCCAGTAGTATGTTGGCGGGACTAGTCTACGAGCAGTACTTC. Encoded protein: CASSMLAGLVYEQYF.

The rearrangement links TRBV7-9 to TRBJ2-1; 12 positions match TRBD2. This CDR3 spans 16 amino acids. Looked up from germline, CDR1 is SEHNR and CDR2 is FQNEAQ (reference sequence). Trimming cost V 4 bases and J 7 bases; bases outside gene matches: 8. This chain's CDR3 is CASSSTGTSGWNEQFF. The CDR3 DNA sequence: TGTGCCAGCAGCTCAACCGGGACTAGCGGGTGGAATGAGCAGTTCTTC.

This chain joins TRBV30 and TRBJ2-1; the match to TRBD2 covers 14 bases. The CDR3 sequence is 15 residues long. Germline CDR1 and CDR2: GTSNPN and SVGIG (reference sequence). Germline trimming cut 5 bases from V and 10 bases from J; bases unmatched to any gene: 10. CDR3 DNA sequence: TGTGCCTGGGCCAGACTAGCGGGGGGGTCCGGGGAGCAGTTCTTC. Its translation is CAWARLAGGSGEQFF. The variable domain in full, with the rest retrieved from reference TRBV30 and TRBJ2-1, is SQTIHQWPATLVQPVGSPLSLECTVEGTSNPNLYWYRQAAGRGLQLLFYSVGIGQISSEVPQNLSASRPQDRQFILSSKKLLLSDSGFYLCAWARLAGGSGEQFFGPGTRLTVL.